The T cell receptor (beta chain) under discussion was sequenced for a study of regulatory T cells in long-lasting Graves disease. Study information: By definition, persistent Graves' disease involved antithyroid drugs for over 5 years alongside positive TSH receptor antibodies.

In building TCR beta libraries, iRepertoire HTBI primers were used together with Arm-PCR of CDR3 regions. TCRdb processed the multiplex PCR reads anew with MiXCR; each CDR3 protein has one entry. The data show around 430,000 distinct CDR3 sequences, approximately 23% seen once. In regard to this clonotype: The antigen is undetermined.

The time point: persistent/refractory GD, antithyroid drugs over 5 years with positive TRAb. RNA extracted from PBMCs served as the sequencing template. Findings of the study overall: The study examined only peripheral blood, not thyroid tissue.

This receptor was obtained from a female donor with Graves disease. The specimen comprised peripheral blood mononuclear cells (PBMCs), sampled when the disease was refractory, from a patient treated with antithyroid drugs.

The CDR3 nucleotides are TGTGCCACCCGTCTTGGGCTCGGTGGGGTGGGCAATCAGCCCCAGCATTTT. Encoded protein: CATRLGLGGVGNQPQHF. V and J are TRBV10-3 and TRBJ1-5, with D uncertain. CDR1 and CDR2 (germline): ENHRY, SYGVKD. V was shortened by 10 bases and J by 2 bases, with 24 bases between the two germline ends. The CDR3 has 17 amino acids.